This TCR beta chain was sequenced during a study of blood T cell repertoires in COVID-19. The overall study: Acute-phase and convalescent COVID-19 samples originated in the United States, Italy and Spain. PBMCs, B-cell-depleted T cells, or T cells provided the cDNA or gDNA that made up the material.

Between the trimmed V and J ends, which lost 0 bases and 7 bases, there was a span of 12 bases. This CDR3 is built from 14 residues. CDR1 and CDR2 from the germline V gene are MGHRA and YSYEKL. This clone was seen only a few times. TCRdb's table, derived via immunoSEQ multiplex PCR, lists solely in-frame clones and lacks some. The table lists fewer than 45,000 clones, roughly 84% of them singletons. The rearrangement uses TRBV4-1 and TRBJ1-2, with a tentative D call TRBD1 (6 bases). The sample taken for sequencing was peripheral blood. The receptor comes from a man in his sixties with COVID-19, enrolled during active disease. The CDR3: CASSQEQGGFGYTF. In nucleotides, the CDR3 is TGCGCCAGCAGCCAAGAACAGGGAGGGTTTGGCTACACCTTC.